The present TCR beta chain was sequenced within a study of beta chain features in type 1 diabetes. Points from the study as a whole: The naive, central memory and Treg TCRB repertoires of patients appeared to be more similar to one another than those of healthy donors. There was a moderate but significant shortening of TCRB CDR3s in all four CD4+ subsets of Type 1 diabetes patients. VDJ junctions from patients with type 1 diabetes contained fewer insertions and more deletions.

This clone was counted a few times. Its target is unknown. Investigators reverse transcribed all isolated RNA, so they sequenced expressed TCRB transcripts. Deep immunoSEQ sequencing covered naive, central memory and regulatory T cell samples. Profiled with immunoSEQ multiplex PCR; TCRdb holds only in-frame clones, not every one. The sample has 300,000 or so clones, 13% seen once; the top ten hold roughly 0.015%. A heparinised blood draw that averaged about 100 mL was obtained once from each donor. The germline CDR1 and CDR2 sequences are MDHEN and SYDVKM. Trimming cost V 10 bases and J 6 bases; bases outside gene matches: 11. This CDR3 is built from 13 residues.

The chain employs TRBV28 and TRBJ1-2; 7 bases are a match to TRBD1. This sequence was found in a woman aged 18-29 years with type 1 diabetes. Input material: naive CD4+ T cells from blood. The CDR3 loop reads CAISEGGSHGYTF. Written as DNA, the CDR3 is TGTGCCATCTCAGAAGGGGGCTCCCATGGCTACACCTTC.